One sample yielded the 28 T cell receptor beta chains listed below, sequenced in a study of cytomegalovirus exposure and HLA in healthy donors (dated by TCRdb to the late 2010s). The method behind the library was the immunoSEQ multiplex PCR assay. Drawn from immuneACCESS, this table holds only the in-frame rearrangements with V and J called that TCRdb kept. Clones are partly lost; checked studies trace under half to an unresolved V gene and leave the rest unexplained. A total of some 250,000 clones appear in this sample, around 91% of them only once. The ten largest clonotypes hold under 0.4% of the sample. Material: PBMCs. These receptors all stem from a woman between 18 and 30 years old in good health and CMV-seronegative.

The chain carries TRBV12-5 and TRBJ2-3; 9 bases agree with TRBD2. Trimming at V came to 4 bases and at J to 5 bases, leaving 7 bases not matched to a gene. CDR3 length equals 15 residues. CDR1 is LGHNT and CDR2 is FRNRAP in the germline V gene. DNA for the CDR3: TGTGCTAGTGGTTCAGGGACTAGCACTGTAGATACGCAGTATTTT. Encoded protein: CASGSGTSTVDTQYF.

In its sample, this clone was seen once. The chain combines TRBV27 with TRBJ2-3, with D possibly matching TRBD2 (6 bases). V was trimmed by 4 bases and J by 2 bases, leaving 13 bases between them. This CDR3 is built from 15 residues. Germline CDR1 MNHEY, CDR2 SMNVEV (reference sequence). The CDR3 spells CASSSTSPLTDTQYF. Written as DNA, the CDR3 is TGTGCCAGCAGTTCCACTAGCCCTCTCACAGATACGCAGTATTTT.

The rearrangement links TRBV19 to TRBJ1-4; 9 nucleotides align to TRBD1. From germline, CDR1 is LNHDA and CDR2 SQIVND (reference sequence). Losses at the gene ends were 5 bases for V and 12 bases for J; bases not matched to a gene: 7. CDR3 length equals 13 residues. For the CDR3, the DNA is TGTGCCAGTAGTCCGCAACAGGGGGCGGAACTGTTTTTT. It translates to CASSPQQGAELFF.

The chain is built from TRBV7-9 and TRBJ2-1; weak D call: TRBD1 (5 bases). Germline CDR1 is SEHNR and CDR2 is FQNEAQ (reference sequence). This CDR3 contains 14 residues. V was clipped by 5 bases and J by 8 bases, with 16 bases between them. The CDR3 bases are TGTGCCAGCAGCCCCCCCGGCAGGGTCGATGAGCAGTTCTTC. Its translation is CASSPPGRVDEQFF.

CDR3 loop: CAISEDRASRGYTF. As DNA, the CDR3 is TGTGCCATCAGTGAGGACAGGGCGAGCAGGGGCTACACCTTC. The chain is built from TRBV10-3 and TRBJ1-2; the match to TRBD1 covers 7 bases. CDR1 and CDR2 from the germline V gene are ENHRY and SYGVKD. With V trimmed by 2 bases and J by 8 bases, 8 bases remained unmatched. This CDR3 is built from 14 residues.

The genes are TRBV29-1 and TRBJ2-3, with TRBD2 matching 11 bases. The V gene's germline CDR1 is SQVTM and CDR2 ANQGSEA. Losses at the gene ends were 1 base for V and 0 bases for J; bases not matched to a gene: 0. This CDR3 has 15 residues. Here the CDR3 reads CSVEVAGGSTDTQYF. The CDR3 region has the DNA TGCAGCGTTGAAGTAGCGGGGGGGAGCACAGATACGCAGTATTTT.

The table lists this clone with a count of one. The rearrangement links TRBV7-9 to TRBJ2-1; 11 nucleotides match TRBD2. Germline V gives CDR1 SEHNR, CDR2 FQNEAQ (reference sequence). This CDR3 comprises 16 residues. Germline trimming cut 6 bases from V and 4 bases from J; bases unmatched to any gene: 8. Written as DNA, the CDR3 is TGTGCCAGCAGATTACCGGGACTAGCGGAATACAATGAGCAGTTCTTC. Translation: CASRLPGLAEYNEQFF.

This clone was picked up a small number of times. The rearrangement joins TRBV21-1 to TRBJ2-7; no check of the table's D call, TRBD1, against the DNA was made. TRBV21-1 is reported as a pseudogene. CDR3 length: 14 residues. DNA for the CDR3: TGTGCCAGCAGGCCGGGACAGGGCATCGAAGAGCAGTACGTC. Its protein product is CASRPGQGIEEQYV.

V usage is TRBV2 and J usage is TRBJ1-5, with D tentatively TRBD1 (5 bases). The CDR3 is made up of 13 amino acids. The ends were cut back, 5 bases at V and 4 bases at J, with 9 bases in the middle. Germline V gene sequence: CDR1 SNHLY, CDR2 FYNNEI. CDR3 protein: CASSPRQNQPQHF. The DNA for the CDR3 is TGTGCCAGCAGTCCGCGACAGAATCAGCCCCAGCATTTT.

The chain has TRBV5-6 and TRBJ2-4, with D possibly being TRBD2 (5 bases). There are 17 residues in the CDR3. Looked up from germline, CDR1 is SGHDT and CDR2 is YYEEEE. Trimming removed 1 base at V and 4 bases at J, with 18 bases between. CDR3 loop: CASSLLHDPREKNIQYF. DNA for the CDR3: TGTGCCAGCAGCTTGCTTCACGACCCCCGGGAAAAAAACATTCAGTACTTC. Supplemented by reference TRBV5-6 and TRBJ2-4, the full variable domain reads DAGVTQSPTHLIKTRGQQVTLRCSPKSGHDTVSWYQQALGQGPQFIFQYYEEEERQRGNFPDRFSGHQFPNYSSELNVNALLLGDSALYLCASSLLHDPREKNIQYFGAGTRLSVL.

V gene TRBV6-6 combines with J gene TRBJ2-3; D is perhaps TRBD2 (6 bases). Germline-derived CDR1 and CDR2 are MNHNY and SVGAGI (reference sequence). The V and J ends lost 6 bases and 5 bases respectively, with 9 bases between them. The CDR3 is 12 amino acids. CDR3 sequence: CASSSGEDTQYF. The CDR3 DNA sequence: TGTGCCAGCAGCTCGGGGGAAGATACGCAGTATTTT.

The V gene is TRBV28, the J gene TRBJ2-2; weak D call: TRBD1 (5 bases). The CDR3 spans 13 residues. Germline V CDR1 and CDR2: MDHEN, SYDVKM. Between the trimmed V and J ends, which lost 6 bases and 4 bases, there was a span of 9 bases. The CDR3 sequence is CASRTTVTGELFF. The CDR3 DNA reads TGTGCCAGCAGAACGACAGTCACCGGGGAGCTGTTTTTT.

The V call is TRBV25-1, the J call TRBJ2-3; maybe TRBD1 (6 bases). Trimming cost V 6 bases and J 6 bases, with 10 bases left between them. This CDR3 is built from 12 residues. The V gene's germline CDR1 is MGHDK and CDR2 SYGVNS. The CDR3 sequence is CASRQGSDTQYF. As DNA, the CDR3 is TGTGCCAGCAGACAGGGTTCGGATACGCAGTATTTT.

The J gene is TRBJ2-1, the V gene TRBV6-4; 11 bases align to TRBD2. V gave up 4 bases and J gave up 9 bases; unmatched junction bases: 5. The length of the CDR3 is 14 residues. CDR1 is MRHNA, CDR2 SNTAGT, per germline. Written as DNA, the CDR3 is TGTGCCAGCAGTGTGACTAGCGGGGTCGTTGAGCAGTTCTTC. Amino acids: CASSVTSGVVEQFF.

V gene TRBV14 combines with J gene TRBJ2-2, with D uncertain. Germline CDR1 SGHDN, CDR2 FVKESK. This CDR3 spans 14 amino acids. V shed 1 base and J shed 2 bases, with 5 bases lying between them. CDR3 sequence reads: CASSQVSNTGELFF. In nucleotides, the CDR3 is TGTGCCAGCAGCCAAGTTTCTAACACCGGGGAGCTGTTTTTT. Complete variable domain (other parts from reference TRBV14 and TRBJ2-2): EAGVTQFPSHSVIEKGQTVTLRCDPISGHDNLYWYRRVMGKEIKFLLHFVKESKQDESGMPNNRFLAERTGGTYSTLKVQPAELEDSGVYFCASSQVSNTGELFFGEGSRLTVL.

CDR3 loop: CASSRYGGNTIYF. The CDR3 coding sequence is TGTGCCAGCAGCCGCTACGGGGGAAACACCATATATTTT. The rearrangement links TRBV27 to TRBJ1-3; D is unresolved. This CDR3 spans 13 amino acids. V was shortened by 6 bases and J by 4 bases, with 10 bases between the two germline ends. Germline V gives CDR1 MNHEY, CDR2 SMNVEV (reference sequence).

The V gene is TRBV15, the J gene TRBJ2-6; D ambiguous. The CDR3 extends over 13 amino acids. Per germline, CDR1 LNHNV and CDR2 YYDKDF (reference sequence). Trimming removed 4 bases from V and 2 bases from J, with 3 bases in between. The CDR3 nucleotides read TGTGCCACCAGCACTCCTGGGGCCAACGTCCTGACTTTC. As protein: CATSTPGANVLTF.

The gene calls are TRBV18 and TRBJ1-6; D remains unclear. Germline values: CDR1 KGHSH, CDR2 LQKENI. Trimming pared 5 bases from V and 5 bases from J, leaving 7 bases between. CDR3 length: 13 amino acids. The CDR3 reads CASSARDNSPLHF. CDR3 nucleotides: TGTGCCAGCTCAGCCCGAGATAATTCACCCCTCCACTTT. Supplemented by reference TRBV18 and TRBJ1-6, the full variable domain reads NAGVMQNPRHLVRRRGQEARLRCSPMKGHSHVYWYRQLPEEGLKFMVYLQKENIIDESGMPKERFSAEFPKEGPSILRIQQVVRGDSAAYFCASSARDNSPLHFGNGTRLTVT.

This sequence joins TRBV7-6 and TRBJ2-1; the D is unclear. The CDR3 is 14 residues long. The V gene lost 5 bases and the J gene lost 1 base, with 9 bases spanning the gap. Germline-derived CDR1 and CDR2 are SGHVS and FNYEAQ. The CDR3 DNA is TGTGCCAGCAGCCCCAGAATTTCCTACAATGAGCAGTTCTTC. This encodes CASSPRISYNEQFF.

The chain combines TRBV5-1 with TRBJ1-1, with a tentative D call TRBD1 (6 bases). CDR1 SGHRS and CDR2 YFSETQ come from the germline V gene. The CDR3 extends over 13 amino acids. V was cut by 4 bases and J by 1 base, with 8 bases left in between. CDR3 protein: CASSQGTNTEAFF. The CDR3 DNA follows: TGCGCCAGCAGCCAGGGGACGAACACTGAAGCTTTCTTT.

V is TRBV5-1 and J is TRBJ2-1; the match to TRBD2 covers 13 bases. CDR1 and CDR2 (germline): SGHRS, YFSETQ. V was pared by 0 bases and J by 0 bases, with 3 bases of the junction left unmatched. This CDR3 is built from 18 residues. The CDR3 protein is CASSLVTSGGSSYNEQFF. As DNA, the CDR3 is TGCGCCAGCAGCTTGGTGACTAGCGGGGGGAGCTCCTACAATGAGCAGTTCTTC.

The genes are TRBV7-3 and TRBJ2-7; D gene ambiguous. Per germline, CDR1 SGHTA and CDR2 FQGTGA. The CDR3 is made up of 15 amino acids. V lost 1 base and J 2 bases, leaving 12 bases between the germline ends. Here the CDR3 reads CASSLMAGPTYEQYF. The DNA of the CDR3 is TGTGCCAGCAGCTTAATGGCAGGCCCTACCTACGAGCAGTACTTC.

The chain has TRBV6-1 and TRBJ1-4; D unclear. CDR1 MNHNS and CDR2 SASEGT come from the germline V gene. The CDR3 has 13 amino acids. Trimming cost V 4 bases and J 9 bases, with 12 bases left between them. This CDR3 reads CASSADSFKKLFF. CDR3 nucleotides: TGTGCCAGCAGTGCGGACTCGTTTAAAAAACTGTTTTTT.

Here the CDR3 DNA reads TGCGCCAGCAGCTCGCAGGGTGCTGGAAACACCATATATTTT. This encodes CASSSQGAGNTIYF. The chain uses TRBV5-1 and TRBJ1-3; D may be TRBD1 (5 bases). This CDR3 comprises 14 residues. Germline V gene sequence: CDR1 SGHRS, CDR2 YFSETQ. V dropped 3 bases and J dropped 2 bases, with 9 bases sitting between them.

In this sample, this clone turned up a few times. The chain has TRBV6-6 and TRBJ1-2; 7 bases are a match to TRBD1. Unmatched junction bases numbered 10, after V lost 6 bases and J lost 3 bases. Germline V gene sequence: CDR1 MNHNY, CDR2 SVGAGI (reference sequence). The CDR3 spans 15 residues. CDR3 nucleotides: TGTGCCAGCAGCCACCCGTTGGACAGGCACTATGGCTACACCTTC. Its protein is CASSHPLDRHYGYTF.

This sequence joins TRBV2 and TRBJ2-3; D possibly corresponds to TRBD1 (5 bases). Trimming took 8 bases from V and 2 from J, leaving 17 bases between them. Germline lookup yields CDR1 SNHLY and CDR2 FYNNEI. The CDR3 has 15 residues. CDR3 region: CASERTQATTDTQYF. The CDR3 nucleotides are TGTGCCAGCGAGAGGACACAAGCTACCACAGATACGCAGTATTTT. Together with reference TRBV2 and TRBJ2-3, the CDR3 gives the full variable domain: EPEVTQTPSHQVTQMGQEVILRCVPISNHLYFYWYRQILGQKVEFLVSFYNNEISEKSEIFDDQFSVERPDGSNFTLKIRSTKLEDSAMYFCASERTQATTDTQYFGPGTRLTVL.

This sequence joins TRBV27 and TRBJ2-7, with D perhaps matching TRBD1 (6 bases). The CDR3 is made up of 13 amino acids. V was cut by 1 base and J by 5 bases, with 9 bases left in between. The germline V gene has CDR1 MNHEY and CDR2 SMNVEV (reference sequence). The CDR3 DNA follows: TGTGCCAGCAGTTTATTGGGGGCTAACGAGCAGTACTTC. It encodes CASSLLGANEQYF.

The chain carries TRBV6-6 and TRBJ2-1, with 12 bases lining up with TRBD1. CDR1 is MNHNY and CDR2 is SVGAGI in the germline V gene (reference sequence). V trimming: 6 bases; J trimming: 7 bases; junction bases outside the gene matches: 4. The CDR3 has 14 amino acids. The CDR3, as DNA: TGTGCCAGCAGCCAGGGACAGGGGGCGAATGAGCAGTTCTTC. As protein: CASSQGQGANEQFF.